These 6 T cell receptor beta chains were all obtained from the same sample, sequenced in a study of blood T cells in healthy people across ages. With a J-beta primer mix and a sample-barcoded 5' primer, a second PCR ran about 6 to 11 cycles. TCRdb reanalysed the 5' RACE reads using MiXCR and keeps one entry per CDR3 protein. Of over a million distinct CDR3 sequences in the sample, roughly 45% were seen once. The sequenced sample consisted of blood. The receptors stem from a woman in her sixties in good health.

The genes are TRBV25-1 and TRBJ2-1, with 7 positions matching TRBD2. The germline gives CDR1 MGHDK, CDR2 SYGVNS. V lost 4 bases and J lost 0; bases outside the gene matches: 6. The CDR3 totals 16 residues. The CDR3 region is CASSGSSGYSYNEQFF. The CDR3 DNA reads TGTGCCAGCAGTGGCTCTAGCGGCTACTCCTACAATGAGCAGTTCTTC.

V gene TRBV7-8 combines with J gene TRBJ2-7; 9 nucleotides match TRBD2. This CDR3 contains 15 residues. CDR1 and CDR2 from the germline V gene are SGHVS and FQNEAQ. The V and J ends lost 5 bases and 2 bases, in that order; junction bases with no gene match: 7. The CDR3 DNA follows: TGTGCCAGCAGCGCTCGGACTAGCGAAACCTACGAGCAGTACTTC. Protein product: CASSARTSETYEQYF.

The chain has TRBV21-1 and TRBJ2-7; the table's TRBD1 call for D was not verified on the DNA. TRBV21-1 is a pseudogene segment. The CDR3 runs to 16 residues. The CDR3 loop reads CASSKADRGEQEAQYF. The CDR3 DNA reads as TGTGCCAGCAGCAAAGCGGACAGGGGGGAACAAGAGGCCCAGTACTTC.

The V call is TRBV11-3, the J call TRBJ2-1; no clear D. V was shortened by 5 bases and J by 2 bases, with 13 bases between the two germline ends. The CDR3 loop spans 15 amino acids. Germline lookup yields CDR1 SGHNT and CDR2 YENEEA. CDR3 residues: CASSDDLQPYNEQFF. Here the CDR3 DNA reads TGTGCCAGCAGCGACGATCTTCAGCCCTACAATGAGCAGTTCTTC.

Remarks on this clonotype: It may be a read error: a sequence one base away is much more abundant. The chain is built from TRBV9 and TRBJ2-6; D is possibly TRBD1 or TRBD2 (5 bases each). Germline CDR1 SGDLS, CDR2 YYNGEE. CDR3 length: 17 amino acids. CDR3 sequence: CASSVGSPGPGADVLTF. CDR3 DNA: TGTGCCAGCAGCGTAGGGTCGCCGGGGCCTGGGGCCGACGTCCTGACTTTC.

In its sample, this clonotype was seen many times. The chain links TRBV20-1 to TRBJ2-7; D may be TRBD2 (5 bases). Per the germline V gene, CDR1 is DFQATT and CDR2 is SNEGSKA (reference sequence). CDR3 length: 12 amino acids. The V gene lost 3 bases and the J gene lost 6 bases, with 12 bases spanning the gap. CDR3: CSASPRRGEQYF. For the CDR3, the DNA is TGCAGTGCTAGCCCCCGCCGGGGCGAGCAGTACTTC.